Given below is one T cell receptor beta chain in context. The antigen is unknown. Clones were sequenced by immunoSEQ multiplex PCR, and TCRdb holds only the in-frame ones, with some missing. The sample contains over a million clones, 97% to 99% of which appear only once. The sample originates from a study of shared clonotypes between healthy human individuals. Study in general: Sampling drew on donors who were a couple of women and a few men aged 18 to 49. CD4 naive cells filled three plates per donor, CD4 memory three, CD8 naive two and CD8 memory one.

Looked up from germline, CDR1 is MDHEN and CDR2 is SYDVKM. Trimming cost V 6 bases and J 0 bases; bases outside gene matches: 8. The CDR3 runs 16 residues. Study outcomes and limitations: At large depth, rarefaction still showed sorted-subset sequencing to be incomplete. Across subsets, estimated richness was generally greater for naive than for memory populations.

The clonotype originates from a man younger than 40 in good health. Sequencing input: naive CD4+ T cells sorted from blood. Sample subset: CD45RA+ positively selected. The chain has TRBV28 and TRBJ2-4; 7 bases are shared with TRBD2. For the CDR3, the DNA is TGTGCCAGCAGAATAGGACTAGGAATAGCCAAAAACATTCAGTACTTC. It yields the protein CASRIGLGIAKNIQYF.